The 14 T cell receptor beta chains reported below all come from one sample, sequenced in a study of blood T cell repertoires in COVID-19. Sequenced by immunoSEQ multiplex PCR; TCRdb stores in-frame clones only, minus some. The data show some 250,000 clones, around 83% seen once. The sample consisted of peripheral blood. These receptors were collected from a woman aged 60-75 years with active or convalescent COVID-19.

CDR3 nucleotides: TGTGCCAGCAGTGTTCCGGACTATGGCTACACCTTC. It specifies CASSVPDYGYTF. The chain is built from TRBV2 and TRBJ1-2; D gene unclear. CDR3 length equals 12 residues. Looked up from germline, CDR1 is SNHLY and CDR2 is FYNNEI. The germline V and J ends were trimmed by 4 bases and 3 bases, with 6 bases remaining between them.

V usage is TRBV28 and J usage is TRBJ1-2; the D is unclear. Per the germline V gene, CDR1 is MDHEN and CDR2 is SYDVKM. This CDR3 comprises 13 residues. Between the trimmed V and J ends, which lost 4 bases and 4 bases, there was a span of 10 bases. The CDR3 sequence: CASSSPAAYGYTF. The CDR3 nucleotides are TGTGCCAGCAGTTCACCGGCGGCCTATGGCTACACCTTC.

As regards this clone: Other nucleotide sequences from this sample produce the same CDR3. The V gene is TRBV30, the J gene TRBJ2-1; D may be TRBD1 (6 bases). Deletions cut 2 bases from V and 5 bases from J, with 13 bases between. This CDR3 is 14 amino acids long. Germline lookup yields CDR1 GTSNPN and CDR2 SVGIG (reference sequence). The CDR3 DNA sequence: TGTGCCTGGAGTCTCGGTACAGGGCACAATGAGCAGTTCTTC. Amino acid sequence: CAWSLGTGHNEQFF.

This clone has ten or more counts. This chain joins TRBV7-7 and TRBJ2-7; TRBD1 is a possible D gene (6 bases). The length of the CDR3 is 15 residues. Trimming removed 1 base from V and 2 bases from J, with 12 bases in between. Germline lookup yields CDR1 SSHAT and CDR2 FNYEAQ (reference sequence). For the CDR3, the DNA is TGTGCCAGCAGCTTAGGGCAGGGGCCCACCTACGAGCAGTACTTC. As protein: CASSLGQGPTYEQYF.

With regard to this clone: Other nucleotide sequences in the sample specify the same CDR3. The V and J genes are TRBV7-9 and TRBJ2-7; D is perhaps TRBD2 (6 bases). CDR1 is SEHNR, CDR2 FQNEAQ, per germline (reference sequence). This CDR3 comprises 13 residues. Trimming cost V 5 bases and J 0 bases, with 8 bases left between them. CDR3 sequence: CASSRDSSYEQYF. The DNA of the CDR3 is TGTGCCAGCAGCCGGGACTCCTCCTACGAGCAGTACTTC.

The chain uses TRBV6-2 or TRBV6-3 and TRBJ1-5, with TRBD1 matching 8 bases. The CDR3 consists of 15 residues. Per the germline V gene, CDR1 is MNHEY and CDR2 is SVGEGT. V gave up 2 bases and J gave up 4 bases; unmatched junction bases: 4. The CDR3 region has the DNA TGTGCCAGCAGTTACCGGACAGGGAGAAATCAGCCCCAGCATTTT. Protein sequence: CASSYRTGRNQPQHF.

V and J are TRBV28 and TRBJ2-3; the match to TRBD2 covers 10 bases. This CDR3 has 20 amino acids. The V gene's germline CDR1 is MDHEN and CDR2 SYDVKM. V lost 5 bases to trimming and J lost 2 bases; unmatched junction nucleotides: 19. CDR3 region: CASSLILHKRGGPPTDTQYF. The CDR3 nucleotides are TGTGCCAGCAGTCTAATCCTACATAAGCGGGGGGGCCCCCCCACAGATACGCAGTATTTT.

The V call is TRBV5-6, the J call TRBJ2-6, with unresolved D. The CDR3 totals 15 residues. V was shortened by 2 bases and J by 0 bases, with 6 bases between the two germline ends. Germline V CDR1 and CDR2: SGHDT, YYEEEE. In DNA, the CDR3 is TGTGCCAGCAGCTTCCGAGTCTCTGGGGCCAACGTCCTGACTTTC. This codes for CASSFRVSGANVLTF.

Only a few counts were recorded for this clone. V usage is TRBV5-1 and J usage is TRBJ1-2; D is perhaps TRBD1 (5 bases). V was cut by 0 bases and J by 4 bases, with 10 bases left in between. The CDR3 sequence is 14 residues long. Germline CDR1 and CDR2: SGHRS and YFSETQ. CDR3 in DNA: TGCGCCAGCAGCTTGGCCAGGGAGGGCTATGGCTACACCTTC. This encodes CASSLAREGYGYTF.

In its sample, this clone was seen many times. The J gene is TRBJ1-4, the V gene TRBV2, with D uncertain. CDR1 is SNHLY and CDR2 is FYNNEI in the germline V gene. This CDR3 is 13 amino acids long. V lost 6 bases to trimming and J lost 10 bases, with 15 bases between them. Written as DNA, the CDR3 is TGTGCCAGCAGGAAAAGCCCCGAGGGAAAACTGTTTTTT. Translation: CASRKSPEGKLFF.

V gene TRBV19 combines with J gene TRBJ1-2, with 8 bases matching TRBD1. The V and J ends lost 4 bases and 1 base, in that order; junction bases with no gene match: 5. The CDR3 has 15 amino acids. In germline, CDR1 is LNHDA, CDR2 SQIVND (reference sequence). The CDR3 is CASSNRDRINYGYTF. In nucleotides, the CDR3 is TGTGCCAGTAGTAACCGGGACAGGATTAACTATGGCTACACCTTC.

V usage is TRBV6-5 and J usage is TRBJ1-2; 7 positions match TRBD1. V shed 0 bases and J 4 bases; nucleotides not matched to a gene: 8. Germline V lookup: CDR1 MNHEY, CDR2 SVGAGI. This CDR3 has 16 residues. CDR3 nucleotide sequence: TGTGCCAGCAGTTACTCGGAGGGGGCAGAGAGCTATGGCTACACCTTC. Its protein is CASSYSEGAESYGYTF.

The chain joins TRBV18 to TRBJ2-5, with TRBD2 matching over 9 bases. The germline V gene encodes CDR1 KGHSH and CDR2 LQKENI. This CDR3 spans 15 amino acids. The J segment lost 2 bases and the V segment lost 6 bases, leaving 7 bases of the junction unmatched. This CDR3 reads CASSPSGAKQETQYF. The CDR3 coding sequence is TGTGCCAGCTCCCCTAGCGGGGCGAAACAAGAGACCCAGTACTTC.

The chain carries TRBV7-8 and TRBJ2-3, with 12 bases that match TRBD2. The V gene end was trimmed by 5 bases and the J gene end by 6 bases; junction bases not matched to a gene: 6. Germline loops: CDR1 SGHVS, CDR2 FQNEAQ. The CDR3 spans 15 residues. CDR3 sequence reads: CASSASGGGWDTQYF. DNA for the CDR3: TGTGCCAGCAGCGCTAGCGGGGGGGGCTGGGATACGCAGTATTTT.